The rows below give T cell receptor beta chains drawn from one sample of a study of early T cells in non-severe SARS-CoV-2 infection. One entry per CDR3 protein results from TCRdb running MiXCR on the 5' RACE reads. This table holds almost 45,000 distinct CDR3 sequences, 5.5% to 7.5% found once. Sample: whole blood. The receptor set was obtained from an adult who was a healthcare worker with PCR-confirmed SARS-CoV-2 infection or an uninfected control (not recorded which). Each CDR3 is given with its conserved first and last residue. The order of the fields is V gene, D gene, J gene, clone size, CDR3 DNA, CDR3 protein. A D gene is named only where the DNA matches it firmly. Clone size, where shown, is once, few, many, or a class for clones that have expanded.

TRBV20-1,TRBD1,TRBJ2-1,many,TGCAGTGCTAGGAAACAGGGGAGCTCCTACAATGAGCAGTTCTTC,CSARKQGSSYNEQFF
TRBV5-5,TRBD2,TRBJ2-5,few,TGTGCCAGCAGCTTGGTAGCGGGGGAAGAGACCCAGTACTTC,CASSLVAGEETQYF
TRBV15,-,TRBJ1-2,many,TGTGCCACCAGCAGATGGGCAACCTACGGCTACACCTTC,CATSRWATYGYTF
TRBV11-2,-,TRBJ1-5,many,TGTGCCAGCAGCTTTTTTAGCAATCAGCCCCAGCATTTT,CASSFFSNQPQHF
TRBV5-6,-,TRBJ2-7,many,TGTGCCAGCAGCTCCACCTACGAGCAGTACTTC,CASSSTYEQYF
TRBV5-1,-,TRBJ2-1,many,TGCGCCAGCAGCTTGTCCATAGATGAGCAGTTCTTC,CASSLSIDEQFF
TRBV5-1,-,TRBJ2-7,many,TGCGCCAGCAGCTTGGACGGACCCTACGAGCAGTACTTC,CASSLDGPYEQYF
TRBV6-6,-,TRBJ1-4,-,TGTGCCAGCAGTCCACCGGGACTGAGCCTTAATGAAAAACTGTTTTTT,CASSPPGLSLNEKLFF
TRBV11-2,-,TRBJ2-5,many,TGTGCCAGCAGCTTAGATCCCGGGGCACTGACGACCCAGTACTTC,CASSLDPGALTTQYF
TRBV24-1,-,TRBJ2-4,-,TGTGCCACCAGTGTTCCCATTCAGTACTTC,CATSVPIQYF
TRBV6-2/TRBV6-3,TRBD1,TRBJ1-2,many,TGTGCCAGCAACCTAGGACAGGGAGTTGGCTACACCTTC,CASNLGQGVGYTF
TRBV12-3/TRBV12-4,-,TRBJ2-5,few,TGTGCCAGCAGTTTGGCCAGACAAGAGAAGACCCAGTACTTC,CASSLARQEKTQYF
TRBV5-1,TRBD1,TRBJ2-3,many,TGCGCCAGCAGCTTACAGGGGTTTACAGATACGCAGTATTTT,CASSLQGFTDTQYF
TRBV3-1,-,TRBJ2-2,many,TGTGCCAGCAGCCAAGTCGGAAACACCGGGGAGCTGTTTTTT,CASSQVGNTGELFF
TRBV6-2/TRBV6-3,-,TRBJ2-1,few,TGTGCCAGCAGTGACGGCGCGTCCTACAATGAGCAGTTCTTC,CASSDGASYNEQFF
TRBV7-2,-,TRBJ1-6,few,TGTGCCTCTGGGGGGAGCCAGAAGTCACCCCTCCACTTT,CASGGSQKSPLHF
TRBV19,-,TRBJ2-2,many,TGTGCCAGTAGAAGTTTGAACACCGGGGAGCTGTTTTTT,CASRSLNTGELFF
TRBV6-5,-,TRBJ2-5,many,TGTGCCAGCAGTTACGGGTATGGGGTAGGCGAGACCCAGTACTTC,CASSYGYGVGETQYF
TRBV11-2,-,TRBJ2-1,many,TGTGCCAGCAGCCAGAATAGTGAGGCAGCCAACTCCTACAATGAGCAGTTCTTC,CASSQNSEAANSYNEQFF
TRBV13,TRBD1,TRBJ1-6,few,TGTGCCAGCAGCTTAGATCAGGGGGCTAATTCACCCCTCCACTTT,CASSLDQGANSPLHF
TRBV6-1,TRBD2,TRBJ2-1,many,TGTGCCAGCAGTACGCGGACTAGCCGGTCCTACAATGAGCAGTTCTTC,CASSTRTSRSYNEQFF
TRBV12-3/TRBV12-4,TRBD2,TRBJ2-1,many,TGTGCCAGCAGTTTCTTAACTAGCGGGGGGGCCGATGAGCAGTTCTTC,CASSFLTSGGADEQFF
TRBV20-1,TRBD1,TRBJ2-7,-,TGCAGTGCTAGATCTCAGGACAGGGGTGCCGAGCAGTACTTC,CSARSQDRGAEQYF
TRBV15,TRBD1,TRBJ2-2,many,TGTGCCACCAGAGCAGGGGGCATTAGCGGGGAGCTGTTTTTT,CATRAGGISGELFF
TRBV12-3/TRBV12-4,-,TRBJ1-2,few,TGTGCCAGCAGCCTTGGGGGGGGCTATGGCTACACCTTC,CASSLGGGYGYTF
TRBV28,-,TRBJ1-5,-,TGTGCCAGCAGCCCCATTGTGGCTTACCAGCCCCAGCATTTT,CASSPIVAYQPQHF
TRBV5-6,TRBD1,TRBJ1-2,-,TGTGCCAGCAGCCGGGACAGAAACAACTATGGCTACACCTTC,CASSRDRNNYGYTF
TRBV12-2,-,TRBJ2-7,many,TGTGCAAGTCGCCTACAGGGAAAGCGCTACGAGCAGTACTTC,CASRLQGKRYEQYF
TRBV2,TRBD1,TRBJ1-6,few,TGTGCCAGCGGACAGGGACTTTTTTCACCCCTCCACTTT,CASGQGLFSPLHF
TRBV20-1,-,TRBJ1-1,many,TGCAGTGCTAGAGATGGGAGAGGCGAGTCGCTCTTT,CSARDGRGESLF
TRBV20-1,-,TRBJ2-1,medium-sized,TGCAGCAACGAAGGGGACTACAATGAGCAGTTCTTC,CSNEGDYNEQFF
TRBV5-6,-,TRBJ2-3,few,TGTGCCAGCAGATCCGTCCGGGGTACAGATACGCAGTATTTT,CASRSVRGTDTQYF
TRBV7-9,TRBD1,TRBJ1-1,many,TGTGCCAGCAGCCGGACGGCAGGGGGGAAAGCTTTCTTT,CASSRTAGGKAFF
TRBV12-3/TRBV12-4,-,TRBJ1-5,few,TGTGCCACCAAGACGGGGGGCGCTGATCAGCCCCAGCATTTT,CATKTGGADQPQHF
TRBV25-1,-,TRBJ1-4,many,TGTGCCAGCAGTAAAGGACGGGCAACTAATGAAAAACTGTTTTTT,CASSKGRATNEKLFF
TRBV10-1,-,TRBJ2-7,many,TGCGCCAGCAGTTACCAAGGACAGAGCTCCTACGAGCAGTACTTC,CASSYQGQSSYEQYF
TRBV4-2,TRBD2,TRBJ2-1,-,TGTGCCAGCAGCCAAGATTGGACGGGGGGTCGAGGGAATGAGCAGTTCTTC,CASSQDWTGGRGNEQFF
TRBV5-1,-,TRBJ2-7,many,TGCGCCAGCAGCTTAGTACAGGGTAGCGAGCAGTACTTC,CASSLVQGSEQYF
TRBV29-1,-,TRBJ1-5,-,TGCAGCATTCATGACAGACCCGACCCCCAGCATTTT,CSIHDRPDPQHF
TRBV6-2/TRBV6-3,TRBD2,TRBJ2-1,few,TGTGCCAGCAGTTACACCCCGGGACTAGCGGGGGGCAAATACAATGAGCAGTTCTTC,CASSYTPGLAGGKYNEQFF
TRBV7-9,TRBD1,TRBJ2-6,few,TGTGCCAGCAGCGGACCGGGACAGGCCTCTGGGGCCAACGTCCTGACTTTC,CASSGPGQASGANVLTF
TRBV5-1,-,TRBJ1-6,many,TGCGCCAGCAGCTTTGGGTTGAATTCACCCCTCCACTTT,CASSFGLNSPLHF
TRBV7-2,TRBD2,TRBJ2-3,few,TGTGCCAGCAGAGTTTCAGGGACTACCTACACAGATACGCAGTATTTT,CASRVSGTTYTDTQYF
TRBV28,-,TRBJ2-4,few,TGTGCCAGCAGTTTCAACCCAGAAAACATTCAGTACTTC,CASSFNPENIQYF
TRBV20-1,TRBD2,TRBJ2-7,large,TGCAGTGCTAGAGGGTCTAGCGGGGGGCCTAGCAGCTCCTACGAGCAGTACTTC,CSARGSSGGPSSSYEQYF
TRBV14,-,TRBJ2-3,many,TGTGCCAGCAGCCAAGATTGGTGGGACAGCACAGATACGCAGTATTTT,CASSQDWWDSTDTQYF
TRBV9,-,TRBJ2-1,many,TGTGCCAGCAGCGCCCAACGTAACGTTAATGAGCAGTTCTTC,CASSAQRNVNEQFF
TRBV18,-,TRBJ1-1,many,TGTGCCAGCTCACCACCTATGGGAACGGCTTTCTTT,CASSPPMGTAFF
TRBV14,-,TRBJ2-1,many,TGTGCCAGCAGCCCGGACCGCAATGAGCAGTTCTTC,CASSPDRNEQFF
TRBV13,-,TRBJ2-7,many,TGTGCCAGCAGCCATCCCTCTTTCCGGGATAAAACTACCTACGAGCAGTACTTC,CASSHPSFRDKTTYEQYF
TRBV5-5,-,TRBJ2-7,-,TGTGCCAGCAGCCCGGGAGCTAGCGCCTACGAGCAGTACTTC,CASSPGASAYEQYF
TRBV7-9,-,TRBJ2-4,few,TGTGCCAGCAGCTTAGCAATAGGACAGACAGAGTACTTC,CASSLAIGQTEYF
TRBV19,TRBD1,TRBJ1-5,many,TGTGCCAGTAGTGTTACAGGGGGAGGCCAGCCCCAGCATTTT,CASSVTGGGQPQHF
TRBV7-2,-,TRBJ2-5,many,TGTGCCAGCAGCATACGGGGCCGAAAAGAGACCCAGTACTTC,CASSIRGRKETQYF